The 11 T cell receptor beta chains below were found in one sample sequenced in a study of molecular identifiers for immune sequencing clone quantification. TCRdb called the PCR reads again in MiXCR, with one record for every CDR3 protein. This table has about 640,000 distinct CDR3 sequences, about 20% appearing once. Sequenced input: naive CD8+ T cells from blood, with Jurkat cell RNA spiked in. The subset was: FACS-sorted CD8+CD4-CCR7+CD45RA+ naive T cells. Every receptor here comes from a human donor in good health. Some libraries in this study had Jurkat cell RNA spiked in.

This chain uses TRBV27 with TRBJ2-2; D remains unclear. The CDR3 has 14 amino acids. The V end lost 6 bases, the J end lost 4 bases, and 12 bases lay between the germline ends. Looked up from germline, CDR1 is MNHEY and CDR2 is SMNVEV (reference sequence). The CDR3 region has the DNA TGTGCCAGCAGAGAAAGACAAGGCACCGGGGAGCTGTTTTTT. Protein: CASRERQGTGELFF.

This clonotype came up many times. The chain's CDR3 is CAGWERTANTGELFF. In DNA, the CDR3 is TGTGCCGGGTGGGAGAGGACAGCGAACACCGGGGAGCTGTTTTTT. J is TRBJ2-2 and V is TRBV7-9, with a possible D match to TRBD1 (6 bases). V gave up 11 bases and J gave up 0 bases, with 16 bases separating them. This CDR3 comprises 15 residues. Germline V CDR1 and CDR2: SEHNR, FQNEAQ (reference sequence).

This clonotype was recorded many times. The CDR3 region has the DNA TGTGCCAGCAGCTTTGTCTCCCCCTCCCCCGAGCAGTACTTC. Translated, it gives CASSFVSPSPEQYF. The chain links TRBV7-9 to TRBJ2-7; D uncertain. In germline, CDR1 is SEHNR, CDR2 FQNEAQ (reference sequence). V gave up 3 bases and J gave up 6 bases, with 15 bases separating them. The CDR3 consists of 14 residues. The variable domain in full, with the rest retrieved from reference TRBV7-9 and TRBJ2-7, is DTGVSQNPRHKITKRGQNVTFRCDPISEHNRLYWYRQTLGQGPEFLTYFQNEAQLEKSRLLSDRFSAERPKGSFSTLEIQRTEQGDSAMYLCASSFVSPSPEQYFGPGTRLTVT.

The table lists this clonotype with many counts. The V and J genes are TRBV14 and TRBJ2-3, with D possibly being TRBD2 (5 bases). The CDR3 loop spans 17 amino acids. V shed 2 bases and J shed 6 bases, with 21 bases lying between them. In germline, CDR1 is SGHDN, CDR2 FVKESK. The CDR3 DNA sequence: TGTGCCAGCAGCCAACGGGTGGAACGGGGATGGAGGGATACGCAGTATTTT. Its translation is CASSQRVERGWRDTQYF.

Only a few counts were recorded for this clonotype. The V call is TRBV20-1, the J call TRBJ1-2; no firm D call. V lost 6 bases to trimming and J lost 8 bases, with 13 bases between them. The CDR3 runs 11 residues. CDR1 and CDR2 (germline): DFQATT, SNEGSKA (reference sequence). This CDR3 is CSARAGSGYTF. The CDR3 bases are TGCAGTGCCCGAGCTGGGAGCGGCTACACCTTC.

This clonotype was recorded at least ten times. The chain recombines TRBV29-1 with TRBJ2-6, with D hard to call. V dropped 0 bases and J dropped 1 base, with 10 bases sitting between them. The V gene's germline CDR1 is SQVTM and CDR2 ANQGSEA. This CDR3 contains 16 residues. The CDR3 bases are TGCAGCGTTGAAGATGATGAGGTTTCTGGGGCCAACGTCCTGACTTTC. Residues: CSVEDDEVSGANVLTF.

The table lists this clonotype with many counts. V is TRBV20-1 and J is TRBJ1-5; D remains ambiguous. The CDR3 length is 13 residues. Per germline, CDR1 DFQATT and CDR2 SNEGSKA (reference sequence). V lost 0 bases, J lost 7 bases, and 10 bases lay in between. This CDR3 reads CSARDLGLQPQHF. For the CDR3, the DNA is TGCAGTGCTAGAGATTTGGGTTTGCAGCCCCAGCATTTT.

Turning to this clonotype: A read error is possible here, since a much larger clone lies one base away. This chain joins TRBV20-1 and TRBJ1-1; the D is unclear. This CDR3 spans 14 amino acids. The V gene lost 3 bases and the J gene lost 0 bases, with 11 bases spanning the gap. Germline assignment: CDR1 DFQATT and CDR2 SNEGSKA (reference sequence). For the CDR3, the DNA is TGCAGTGCTAGTGAGAGAAGGTTGAACACTGAAGCTTTCTTT. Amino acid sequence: CSASERRLNTEAFF.

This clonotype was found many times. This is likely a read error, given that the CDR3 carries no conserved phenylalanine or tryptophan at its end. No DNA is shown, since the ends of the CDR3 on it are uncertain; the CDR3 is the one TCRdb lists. The CDR3 sequence is CASSLEGDRPIR. V is TRBV5-4 and J is TRBJ2-7; the D call TRBD1 from the table was never checked on the DNA. Looked up from germline, CDR1 is SGHNT and CDR2 is YYREEE (reference sequence). From its first to its last residue, the CDR3 has 12 amino acids.

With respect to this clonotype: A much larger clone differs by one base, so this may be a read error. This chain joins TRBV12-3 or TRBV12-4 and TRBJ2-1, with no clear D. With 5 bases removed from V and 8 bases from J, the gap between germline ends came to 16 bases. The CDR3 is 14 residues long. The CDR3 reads CASSPERMHDEQFF. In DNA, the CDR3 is TGTGCCAGCAGTCCGGAGAGGATGCACGATGAGCAGTTCTTC.

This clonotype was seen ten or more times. Written as DNA, the CDR3 is TGTGCCAGCAGCCAAGATATCACGCAGTATTTT. It encodes CASSQDITQYF. The genes are TRBV3-1 and TRBJ2-3; D is undetermined. V was trimmed by 0 bases and J by 9 bases, leaving 4 bases between them. Germline-derived CDR1 and CDR2 are LGHDT and YNNKEL (reference sequence). The CDR3 sequence is 11 residues long.